This TCR beta chain was captured by sequencing in a study of T cells after yellow fever vaccination. Study summary: Each low-cell-number fraction was prepared by means of SMART-Seq v4 Ultra Low Input.

A single record per CDR3 protein comes from TCRdb applying MiXCR to the 5' RACE reads. The repertoire has 620,000 or so distinct CDR3 sequences, over 9% of them found once; the top ten carry 15%. A note on this clonotype: The antigen remains undetermined.

Study outcomes and limitations: Detected again after the booster were most primary-vaccination clones, at 95% to 97% CD4 and nearly 90% CD8. Though weaker, the secondary response peaked faster, on day 5 versus 15. Only a minor proportion of clonotypes was detected across both CD4 and CD8 compartments.

V was shortened by 7 bases and J by 5 bases, with 15 bases between the two germline ends. The CDR3 runs 14 residues. Germline lookup yields CDR1 MNHEY and CDR2 SVGEGT. The sequence was collected from a man younger than 40 who received the YFV17D yellow fever vaccine. This chain uses TRBV6-2 or TRBV6-3 with TRBJ1-5; possible D gene TRBD1, 5 bases. Sequencing used PBMCs, obtained on the day of the yellow fever booster vaccination. In DNA, the CDR3 is TGTGCCAGCACCCTATCAGGGCAGGATCAGCCCCAGCATTTT. Translation: CASTLSGQDQPQHF.